These T cell receptor beta chains were read from a single sample in a study of T cell responses to AZD1222 COVID-19 vaccine. The repertoire was sequenced with immunoSEQ multiplex PCR; TCRdb's copy has only in-frame clones and lacks some. The data show tens of thousands of clones, with 85% to 90% seen just once and about 7% held by the top ten. The starting material was peripheral blood, obtained on day 0 of AZD1222 vaccination. The source of these receptors is an adult in good health. CDR3s include the opening cysteine and the closing phenylalanine or tryptophan. The order of the fields is CDR3 DNA, CDR3 protein, clone size, V gene, J gene, D gene. D genes are given only for firm matches. Rows give clone size only sometimes, using once, few, many, or a class for an expanded clone.

TGCGCCAGCAGTCCGGACAGGGAAGCCTACAATGAGCAGTTCTTC,CASSPDREAYNEQFF,NA,TRBV4-1,TRBJ2-1,TRBD1
TGTGCCAGCAGTGCCAATAGCGGGGGGCCAGATACGCAGTATTTT,CASSANSGGPDTQYF,NA,TRBV6-4,TRBJ2-3,TRBD2
TGTGCCAGCAGTTCAACCGGGACAGGGCTTGGCACCGTCTATGGCTACACCTTC,CASSSTGTGLGTVYGYTF,NA,TRBV6-2/TRBV6-3,TRBJ1-2,TRBD1
TGTGCCAGCTCACATAAAGAGACAGGGGGGAACACTGAAGCTTTCTTT,CASSHKETGGNTEAFF,NA,TRBV18,TRBJ1-1,TRBD1
TGTGCCAGCTTGGCGGGGAGGGGCTATGGCTACACCTTC,CASLAGRGYGYTF,NA,TRBV3-1/TRBV3-2,TRBJ1-2,NA
TGTGCCAGCAGCCCGGGACAGGGGGTACCGAACACTGAAGCTTTCTTT,CASSPGQGVPNTEAFF,once,TRBV7-9,TRBJ1-1,TRBD1
TGTGCCAGCAGCCCGAGGACCCAGGCAACTAATGAAAAACTGTTTTTT,CASSPRTQATNEKLFF,NA,TRBV7-9,TRBJ1-4,NA
TGTGCCAGCAGTTACCTGGACAGGGGCAATGAGCAGTTCTTC,CASSYLDRGNEQFF,NA,TRBV27,TRBJ2-1,TRBD1
TGTGCCAGCAGCGTAGCATTGGTAGCTAACTATGGCTACACCTTC,CASSVALVANYGYTF,NA,TRBV9,TRBJ1-2,NA
TGTGCCTGCGAGACGACAGATACGCAGTATTTT,CACETTDTQYF,NA,TRBV6-5,TRBJ2-3,NA
TGTGCCAGTAGACCTCTGGGGCCCGGGGGGGCAGATACGCAGTATTTT,CASRPLGPGGADTQYF,once,TRBV19,TRBJ2-3,TRBD2
TGTGCCAGCACCCATACAGGCATCAGAGACTACACCTTC,CASTHTGIRDYTF,NA,TRBV19,TRBJ1-2,NA
TGTGCCAGCAGCTTAGGGACCATCGGGGAGCAGTACTTC,CASSLGTIGEQYF,NA,TRBV7-8,TRBJ2-7,NA
TGTGCCAGCTCACTTCAGGGAGGCGATGGCTACACCTTC,CASSLQGGDGYTF,NA,TRBV27,TRBJ1-2,NA
TGTGCCAGCAGCGTTACCGGGACCGCCAATGAGCAGTTCTTC,CASSVTGTANEQFF,NA,TRBV5-4,TRBJ2-1,NA
TGTGCCAGCAGCCCCGGACAGGGTTGGACCGGGGAGCTGTTTTTT,CASSPGQGWTGELFF,NA,TRBV6-2/TRBV6-3,TRBJ2-2,TRBD1
TGTGCCAGCAGCCCGATGGGGATAGGCCAGCCCCAGCATTTT,CASSPMGIGQPQHF,NA,TRBV3-1/TRBV3-2,TRBJ1-5,NA
TGTGCCAGCAGTTTAGCTAGCGGGGGTGCCAATGAGCAGTTCTTC,CASSLASGGANEQFF,NA,TRBV28,TRBJ2-1,TRBD2
TGTGCCAGCAGGGGAAACACTGAAGCTTTCTTT,CASRGNTEAFF,NA,TRBV3-1/TRBV3-2,TRBJ1-1,NA
TGTGCCAGTAACCCCGGGGAGAGGGAGACCCAGTACTTC,CASNPGERETQYF,NA,TRBV19,TRBJ2-5,NA
TGTGCCAGCAGTGACTCGGTAACGGGGGCTACAGATACGCAGTATTTT,CASSDSVTGATDTQYF,medium-sized,TRBV6-4,TRBJ2-3,NA
TGTGCCAGCAGCTTAGGGTCGGATAATTCACCCCTCCACTTT,CASSLGSDNSPLHF,NA,TRBV5-6,TRBJ1-6,NA
TGTGCCAGCAGTTACGGCGGGGGGGCGACAGATACGCAGTATTTT,CASSYGGGATDTQYF,NA,TRBV6-2/TRBV6-3,TRBJ2-3,TRBD2
TGTGCCAGCATGGGTGGGGTAGGGAATGAAAAACTGTTTTTT,CASMGGVGNEKLFF,NA,TRBV6-5,TRBJ1-4,NA
TGTGCCAGCAGTCGAACTAGCGGGGGGGCCGGTAGAACAGATACGCAGTATTTT,CASSRTSGGAGRTDTQYF,NA,TRBV27,TRBJ2-3,TRBD2
TGTGCCAGCAGAGACTGGGACACGACGGGCGAAAAACTGTTTTTT,CASRDWDTTGEKLFF,NA,TRBV28,TRBJ1-4,NA
TGCGCCAGCAGTGAGTCGAGCGGGAGGGTCACCGGGGAGCTGTTTTTT,CASSESSGRVTGELFF,NA,TRBV10-1,TRBJ2-2,TRBD2
TGCGCCAGCAGCCTCCACACTGACAATGAGCAGTTCTTC,CASSLHTDNEQFF,once,TRBV5-1,TRBJ2-1,NA
TGTGCCAGCAGTTTAGTGGCAGGGAAATCCTACGAGCAGTACTTC,CASSLVAGKSYEQYF,NA,TRBV27,TRBJ2-7,NA
TGTGCCAGCAGCTCCCCGCGGGACCGGGGTCGGGCTTACGAGCAGTACTTC,CASSSPRDRGRAYEQYF,NA,TRBV11-2,TRBJ2-7,NA
TGCGCCAGCAGCTTGGACAGGGTCGATTCACCCCTCCACTTT,CASSLDRVDSPLHF,NA,TRBV5-1,TRBJ1-6,NA
TGTGCCAGCAGCTTATCTGGGGCCAACGTCCTGACTTTC,CASSLSGANVLTF,few,TRBV11-2,TRBJ2-6,NA
TGTGCCAGCAGTCCCCGTGAAGGGAGGAGTGGCTACACCTTC,CASSPREGRSGYTF,NA,TRBV7-2,TRBJ1-2,NA
TGTGCCAGCAGCTTAGATCTTGGCCTAACTGAAGCTTTCTTT,CASSLDLGLTEAFF,NA,TRBV11-2,TRBJ1-1,NA
TGTGCCAGCAGTCCGATACTAGCGGGAGGGCGGGAGACCCAGTACTTC,CASSPILAGGRETQYF,NA,TRBV2,TRBJ2-5,TRBD2
TGTGCCAGCAGCTTAGTAGGGACACCAGAGACCCAGTACTTC,CASSLVGTPETQYF,NA,TRBV7-2,TRBJ2-5,NA
TGTGCCAGCAGCCAAGAAGCCCTTAGCGGGGAGGGGTACGAGCAGTACTTC,CASSQEALSGEGYEQYF,NA,TRBV3-1/TRBV3-2,TRBJ2-7,TRBD2
TGCGCCAGCAGCAGAAGGACTGGTCCTGGAAACACCATATATTTT,CASSRRTGPGNTIYF,NA,TRBV5-1,TRBJ1-3,NA
TGTGCCAGCAGCCGTGGACTGACAACTAATGAAAAACTGTTTTTT,CASSRGLTTNEKLFF,NA,TRBV5-5,TRBJ1-4,NA
TGTGCCAGCAGTTATTTATCAGGGGATGGCTACACCTTC,CASSYLSGDGYTF,NA,TRBV6-5,TRBJ1-2,NA
TGTGCCAGCAGCCGCTTCGGGGATTTGAACACTGAAGCTTTCTTT,CASSRFGDLNTEAFF,NA,TRBV7-8,TRBJ1-1,NA
TGTGCCAGCAGTGGACTGGGGACTAGCGGGAGGTACGAGCAGTACTTC,CASSGLGTSGRYEQYF,NA,TRBV28,TRBJ2-7,TRBD2
TGCGCCAGCAGCACCGCAGGGGGCACTGAAGCTTTCTTT,CASSTAGGTEAFF,NA,TRBV5-1,TRBJ1-1,TRBD1
TGTGCCAGCAGCCAGACGACAGGGGTGGAGCTGTTTTTT,CASSQTTGVELFF,NA,TRBV7-2,TRBJ2-2,TRBD1
TGTGCCAGCTCACCTAGAGATCTCTACGAGCAGTACTTC,CASSPRDLYEQYF,NA,TRBV18,TRBJ2-7,NA
TGTGCCAGTAGTCCCCTCAGGGAGTACACTGAAGCTTTCTTT,CASSPLREYTEAFF,once,TRBV19,TRBJ1-1,NA
TGTGCTAGTGGTTTGGTACAAATGGGGGGTGGATCCTACAATGAGCAGTTCTTC,CASGLVQMGGGSYNEQFF,NA,TRBV12-5,TRBJ2-1,NA
TGTGCCAGCAGCCAAGGGCAACCATACGAGCAGTACTTC,CASSQGQPYEQYF,once,TRBV4-2,TRBJ2-7,NA
TGTGCCAGTAATTTAATCGGAGGGGATACGCAGTATTTT,CASNLIGGDTQYF,NA,TRBV19,TRBJ2-3,NA
TGTGCCAGCTCACCACGGACAGGGGGAACAGATACGCAGTATTTT,CASSPRTGGTDTQYF,NA,TRBV18,TRBJ2-3,TRBD1
TGTGCCAGCAGCTTAATCCCTCTCCAGACAGATACGCAGTATTTT,CASSLIPLQTDTQYF,NA,TRBV7-2,TRBJ2-3,NA
TGTGCCAACAGCCAAGATCTAGCGGGGGGCGACACCGGGGAGCTGTTTTTT,CANSQDLAGGDTGELFF,NA,TRBV4-2,TRBJ2-2,TRBD2